This T cell receptor (beta chain) was profiled in a study of T cell responses to AZD1222 COVID-19 vaccine. Turning to the study itself: It was second doses at about 4 or about 12 weeks that were pooled.

Sequenced by immunoSEQ multiplex PCR; TCRdb stores in-frame clones only, minus some. Of more than 250,000 clones listed, roughly 93% are singletons. Worth noting for this clone: Its antigen remains unknown.

Between the trimmed V and J ends, which lost 3 bases and 5 bases, there was a span of 17 bases. Germline V gene data show CDR1 as SGHRS and CDR2 as YFSETQ. CDR3 length equals 15 residues. Study-wide findings and caveats: Once two AZD1222 doses were given, Spike-specific TCR breadth and depth went up. Vaccine-related CD4 TCRs covered spike, predominating at 160-218 and 743-854. The study reported that nearly half of spike-specific TCRs target unmutated variant regions.

This chain links TRBV5-1 with TRBJ2-5, with D perhaps matching TRBD2 (7 bases). The sequence derives from an adult in good health. Sequences were derived from peripheral blood, sampled on day 0 of AZD1222 vaccination. CDR3 nucleotides: TGCGCCAGCAGCTCGGACGGGGGGCGCAGGGAGACCCAGTACTTC. As protein: CASSSDGGRRETQYF.